Detailed here is one T cell receptor beta chain. Its antigen is unknown. This CDR3 is 14 amino acids long. V was pared by 0 bases and J by 3 bases, with 10 bases between. Germline V lookup: CDR1 GTSNPN, CDR2 SVGIG (reference sequence). Generated by immunoSEQ multiplex PCR, the TCRdb table keeps only in-frame clones and is missing some. The sample contains 60,000 to 75,000 clones, 85% to 95% of which appear only once. The sample is drawn from a study of human thymus T cells. General study findings and limits: Thymic and blood repertoires appeared to show biased V and J gene usage. Related work showed strongly overlapping thymic repertoires across unrelated individuals.

Resections from corrective heart surgery provided thymus tissue. Donors were healthy Finnish babies undergoing corrective operations for congenital heart defects. The receptor's source is a girl under three years old with a congenital heart defect but otherwise immunologically healthy. J is TRBJ2-3 and V is TRBV30; D is possibly TRBD2 (5 bases). The specimen was thymus tissue. In DNA form, the CDR3 reads TGTGCCTGGAGTGTGGGAACGGGAACAGATACGCAGTATTTT. Translated: CAWSVGTGTDTQYF.